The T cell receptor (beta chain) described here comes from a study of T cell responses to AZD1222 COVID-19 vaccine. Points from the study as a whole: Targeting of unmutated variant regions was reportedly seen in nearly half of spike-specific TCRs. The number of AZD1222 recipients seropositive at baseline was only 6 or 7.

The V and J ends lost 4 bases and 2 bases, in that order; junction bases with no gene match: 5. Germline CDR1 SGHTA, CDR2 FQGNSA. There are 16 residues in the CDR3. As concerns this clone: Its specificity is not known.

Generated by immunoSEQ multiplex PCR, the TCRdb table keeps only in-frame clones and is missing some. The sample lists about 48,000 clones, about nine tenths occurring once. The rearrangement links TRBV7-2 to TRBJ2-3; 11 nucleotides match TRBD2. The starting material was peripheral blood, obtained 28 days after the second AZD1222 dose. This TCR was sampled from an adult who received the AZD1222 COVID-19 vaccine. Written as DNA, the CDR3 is TGTGCCAGCAGCTCCCGACTAGCGGGATTCACAGATACGCAGTATTTT. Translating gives CASSSRLAGFTDTQYF.